This TCR beta chain was recovered during a study of CD8 T cells in Susac syndrome. Random hexamers were used to reverse transcribe an amount of roughly 0.45 to 1 ug RNA. One entry per CDR3 protein, called by TCRdb with MiXCR from the immunoSEQ multiplex PCR reads. The sample yields 400,000 or so distinct CDR3 sequences, around 83% seen once. Germline CDR1 MNHEY, CDR2 SMNVEV (reference sequence). There are 13 residues in the CDR3. Trimming stripped 5 bases from V and 8 bases from J, with 16 bases between. Material: CD8+ T cells from PBMCs. The clonotype originates from a human donor with multiple sclerosis. The genes are TRBV27 and TRBJ2-7; D uncertain. The CDR3 loop reads CASSIHDGSKQYF. CDR3 in DNA: TGTGCCAGCAGTATCCACGACGGCAGCAAGCAGTACTTC.